Listed below are T cell receptor beta chains from one sample, sequenced in a study of cytomegalovirus exposure and HLA in healthy donors. Sequenced by immunoSEQ multiplex PCR; TCRdb stores in-frame clones only, minus some. The profile shows around 70,000 clones, 85% to 95% of them singletons. Sequenced sample: PBMCs. These receptors all stem from a man aged 18 to 30 in good health and CMV-seronegative. Each CDR3 is given with its conserved first and last residue. A D gene is named only where the DNA matches it firmly. The size field is filled for only some rows; it gives once, few, many or a size class.

TRBJ2-1 | TRBV7-9 | NA | NA | TGTGCCAGCAGCCAGCTAGAATACAATGAGCAGTTCTTC | CASSQLEYNEQFF
TRBJ2-3 | TRBV5-6 | NA | NA | TGTGCCAGCAGAAACAGGGATAGGTCGGATACGCAGTATTTT | CASRNRDRSDTQYF
TRBJ1-2 | TRBV18 | NA | NA | TGTGCCAGCGCTTGGGAGGGCGCAGGGGTCTATGGCTACACCTTC | CASAWEGAGVYGYTF
TRBJ1-5 | TRBV19 | TRBD1 | NA | TGTGCCAGTAATTACAGGGGGCCTATAAGGTATAGCAATCAGCCCCAGCATTTT | CASNYRGPIRYSNQPQHF
TRBJ2-7 | TRBV29-1 | NA | NA | NA | CSVVWEWDSSYEQYF
TRBJ2-1 | TRBV5-4 | NA | once | TGTGCCAGCAGCCGACCGGGACACTCGAACAATGAGCAGTTCTTC | CASSRPGHSNNEQFF
TRBJ2-1 | TRBV29-1 | TRBD2 | NA | TGCAGCGTTAAGGGACTAGCGGGGGGATCCTACAATGAGCAGTTCTTC | CSVKGLAGGSYNEQFF
TRBJ1-3 | TRBV19 | NA | NA | TGTGCCAGCTCTGGACAAGGCTCTGGAAACACCATATATTTT | CASSGQGSGNTIYF
TRBJ1-3 | TRBV6-1 | TRBD1 | once | TGTGCCAGTCTGCCGGGACAGCTAGGAAACACCATATATTTT | CASLPGQLGNTIYF
TRBJ2-7 | TRBV10-1 | TRBD1 | NA | TGCGCCAGCAGTGAGTCAGGGACAGATGCTTTGTACGAGCAGTACTTC | CASSESGTDALYEQYF
TRBJ1-1 | TRBV7-8 | NA | NA | TGTGCCAGCAGCTCCACAGGGCCACGGAACACTGAAGCTTTCTTT | CASSSTGPRNTEAFF
TRBJ2-7 | TRBV7-9 | NA | NA | TGTGCCAGCAGCCAAAGGGTCGGGCGGCAGGGAATCATCTACGAGCAGTACTTC | CASSQRVGRQGIIYEQYF
TRBJ2-7 | TRBV6-6 | NA | NA | TGTGCCAGCAGTTACTCGACTAGTTACGAGCAGTACTTC | CASSYSTSYEQYF
TRBJ2-2 | TRBV7-6 | TRBD1 | NA | TGTGCCAGCAGCTTAGTCCTCGGGGACAGATCGAACACCGGGGAGCTGTTTTTT | CASSLVLGDRSNTGELFF
TRBJ2-7 | TRBV30 | NA | NA | TGTGCCTCGACAGGAAGCTCCTACGAGCAGTACTTC | CASTGSSYEQYF
TRBJ1-5 | TRBV5-1 | NA | NA | TGCGCCAGCAGCTTGGGAGGGGGGGCGAGCCAGCCCCAGCATTTT | CASSLGGGASQPQHF
TRBJ2-5 | TRBV7-6 | NA | NA | TGTGCCAGCAGCTTGATGGCAGAGGCTATACAAGAGACCCAGTACTTC | CASSLMAEAIQETQYF
TRBJ2-1 | TRBV11-2 | TRBD2 | NA | TGTGCCAGCAGCTTTACGGCGGGGGGGCCTGATGAGCAGTTCTTC | CASSFTAGGPDEQFF
TRBJ2-6 | TRBV28 | NA | NA | TGTGCCAGCAGTAAGACAGGTCCTTCTGGGGCCAACGTCCTGACTTTC | CASSKTGPSGANVLTF
TRBJ2-6 | TRBV7-9 | NA | NA | TGTGCCAGCAGCTTAGACGTTGGGCAGGGGTTTGCCAACGTCCTGACTTTC | CASSLDVGQGFANVLTF
TRBJ2-1 | TRBV27 | NA | NA | TGTGCCAGCAGTACCAGGGTTGTGCTAGCGAACAATGAGCAGTTCTTC | CASSTRVVLANNEQFF
TRBJ2-7 | TRBV30 | NA | NA | TGTGCCTGGAGGCGGGGAAAGTACGAGCAGTACTTC | CAWRRGKYEQYF
TRBJ1-2 | TRBV7-2 | NA | NA | TGTGCCAGCAGCTTAACAGGGCCTCCTACTAACTATGGCTACACCTTC | CASSLTGPPTNYGYTF
TRBJ1-5 | TRBV19 | NA | NA | TGTGCCAGTAGTCATAGACAGAGGAATAGCAATCAGCCCCAGCATTTT | CASSHRQRNSNQPQHF
TRBJ1-1 | TRBV7-3 | NA | NA | TGTGCCAGCAGCCTCTTAGGGGGTGGGCCAGACACTGAAGCTTTCTTT | CASSLLGGGPDTEAFF
TRBJ2-3 | TRBV28 | TRBD1 | NA | TGTGCCAGCAGTTTGAGACAGGGGGCGGCAGATACGCAGTATTTT | CASSLRQGAADTQYF
TRBJ1-6 | TRBV5-3 | NA | NA | TGTGCCAGAAGCCTCTCGGTCCCACCCCTCCACTTT | CARSLSVPPLHF
TRBJ2-7 | TRBV6-4 | TRBD2 | NA | TGTGCCAGCAGTGACTCGGCGGGGGGGATCGACGAGCAGTACTTC | CASSDSAGGIDEQYF
TRBJ1-1 | TRBV29-1 | TRBD1 | NA | TGCAGCGTTCAAGGACAGGGGGCCTCTGAAGCTTTCTTT | CSVQGQGASEAFF
TRBJ1-3 | TRBV5-8 | TRBD1 | NA | TGTGCCAGCAGCAGGGACAGAGCCGGTTCTGGAAACACCATATATTTT | CASSRDRAGSGNTIYF
TRBJ2-5 | TRBV7-2 | TRBD1 | NA | TGTGCCAGCAGCTACCAGACAGGGTCGGGAGAGACCCAGTACTTC | CASSYQTGSGETQYF
TRBJ2-7 | TRBV27 | NA | once | TGTGCCAGCAGTAGGGGCTTTTACTTAACGGCCAACTACGAGCAGTACTTC | CASSRGFYLTANYEQYF
TRBJ2-2 | TRBV13 | TRBD1 | NA | TGTGCCAGCAGCCCCAGGGACAGGGGGCACACCGGGGAGCTGTTTTTT | CASSPRDRGHTGELFF
TRBJ2-5 | TRBV27 | NA | NA | TGTGCCAGCAGTTTAATAGGGGCAACCGTAGAGACCCAGTACTTC | CASSLIGATVETQYF
TRBJ1-1 | TRBV28 | NA | NA | TGTGCCAGCAGTTTTTACAGGCGGGGAGGCACTGAAGCTTTCTTT | CASSFYRRGGTEAFF
TRBJ1-4 | TRBV27 | NA | NA | TGTGCCAGCAGTCCCCAGGGTTTTAATGAAAAACTGTTTTTT | CASSPQGFNEKLFF
TRBJ2-7 | TRBV18 | NA | NA | TGTGCCAGCTCAGTGCTCCCTAATCAGGGCTCCTACGAGCAGTACTTC | CASSVLPNQGSYEQYF
TRBJ1-6 | TRBV7-2 | TRBD1 | NA | TGTGCCAGCAGCATTCGACAGGGAGAAAATTCACCCCTCCACTTT | CASSIRQGENSPLHF
TRBJ2-1 | TRBV9 | NA | NA | TGTGCCAGCAGCCCCCGAGCGGTTGCCCTCCAATTCTCCTACAATGAGCAGTTCTTC | CASSPRAVALQFSYNEQFF
TRBJ1-5 | TRBV6-1 | TRBD1 | once | TGTGCCAGCAGACCACAGGGGGCGCATCAGCCCCAGCATTTT | CASRPQGAHQPQHF
TRBJ1-2 | TRBV20-1 | NA | NA | TGCAGTGCCGCAGGGGTTGGCTACACCTTC | CSAAGVGYTF
TRBJ1-1 | TRBV19 | NA | NA | TGTGCCAGTAGTTTCCGGACGGGGTTGGTAACTGAAGCTTTCTTT | CASSFRTGLVTEAFF
TRBJ1-4 | TRBV19 | TRBD1 | NA | TGTGCCAGTAGTACCAGGGACAGGGGCAGTGAAAAACTGTTTTTT | CASSTRDRGSEKLFF
TRBJ1-4 | TRBV6-6 | NA | NA | TGTGCCAGCAGTTATACTCCGACCCAGGGTAGGGAAAAACTGTTTTTT | CASSYTPTQGREKLFF
TRBJ1-3 | TRBV19 | NA | NA | TGTGCCAGTAGTATCGACAGGACCTCTTGGGACACCATATATTTT | CASSIDRTSWDTIYF
TRBJ1-2 | TRBV30 | NA | NA | TGTGCCTCACCCGGTTCTAACTATGGCTACACCTTC | CASPGSNYGYTF
TRBJ2-5 | TRBV12-5 | NA | NA | TGTGCTAGTCATCCTACAGGGACGTACCAAGAGACCCAGTACTTC | CASHPTGTYQETQYF
TRBJ2-7 | TRBV5-5 | NA | NA | TGTGCCAGCAGCTCCTGGCAGATCCTGTCCTACGAGCAGTACTTC | CASSSWQILSYEQYF
TRBJ2-3 | TRBV19 | NA | NA | TGTGCCAGTAGTATAGATCTGTTAACAGATACGCAGTATTTT | CASSIDLLTDTQYF
TRBJ1-1 | TRBV27 | NA | NA | TGTGCCAGCAGTTTATCCCGACAGGCCGATGAAGCTTTCTTT | CASSLSRQADEAFF
TRBJ1-6 | TRBV25-1 | TRBD1 | NA | TGTGCCAGCAGTGAAAGCGGACAGGGGCCACCCCTCCACTTT | CASSESGQGPPLHF
TRBJ2-2 | TRBV11-1 | TRBD2 | NA | TGTGCCAGCAGCTCATCCCCCCTGTTGAGCGGGGCCAACACCGGGGAGCTGTTTTTT | CASSSSPLLSGANTGELFF